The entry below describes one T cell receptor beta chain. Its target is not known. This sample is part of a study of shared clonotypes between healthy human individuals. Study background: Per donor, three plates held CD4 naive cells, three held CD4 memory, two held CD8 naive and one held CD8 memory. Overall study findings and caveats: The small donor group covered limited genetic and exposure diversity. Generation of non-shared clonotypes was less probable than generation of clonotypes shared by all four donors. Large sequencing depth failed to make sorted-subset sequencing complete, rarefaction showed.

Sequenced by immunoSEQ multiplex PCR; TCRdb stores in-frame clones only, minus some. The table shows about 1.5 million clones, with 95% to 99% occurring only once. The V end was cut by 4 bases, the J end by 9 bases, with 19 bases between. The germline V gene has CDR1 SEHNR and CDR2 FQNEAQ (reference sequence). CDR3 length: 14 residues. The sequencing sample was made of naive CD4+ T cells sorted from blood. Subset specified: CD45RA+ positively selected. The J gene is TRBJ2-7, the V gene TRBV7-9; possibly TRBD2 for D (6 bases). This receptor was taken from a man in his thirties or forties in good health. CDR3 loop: CASSSGLRLLGQYF. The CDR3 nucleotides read TGTGCCAGCAGCTCGGGACTCCGGTTGCTGGGGCAGTACTTC.